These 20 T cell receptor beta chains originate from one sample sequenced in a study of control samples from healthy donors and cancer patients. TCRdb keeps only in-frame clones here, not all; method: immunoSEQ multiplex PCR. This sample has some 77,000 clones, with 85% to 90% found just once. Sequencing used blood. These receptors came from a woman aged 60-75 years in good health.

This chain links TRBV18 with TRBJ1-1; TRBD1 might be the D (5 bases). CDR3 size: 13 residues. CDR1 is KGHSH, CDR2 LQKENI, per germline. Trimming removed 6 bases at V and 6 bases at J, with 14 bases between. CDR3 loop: CASSQRQPPEAFF. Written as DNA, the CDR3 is TGTGCCAGCTCCCAACGACAGCCGCCTGAAGCTTTCTTT.

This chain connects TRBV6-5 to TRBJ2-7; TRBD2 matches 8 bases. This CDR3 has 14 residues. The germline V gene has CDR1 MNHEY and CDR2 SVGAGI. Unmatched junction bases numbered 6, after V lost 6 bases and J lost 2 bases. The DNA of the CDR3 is TGTGCCAGCAGAGGCCGGGGGGGGGCCTACGAGCAGTACTTC. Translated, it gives CASRGRGGAYEQYF.

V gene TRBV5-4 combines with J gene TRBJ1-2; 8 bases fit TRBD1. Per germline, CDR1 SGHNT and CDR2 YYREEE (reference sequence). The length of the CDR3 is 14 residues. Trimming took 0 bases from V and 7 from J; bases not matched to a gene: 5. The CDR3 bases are TGTGCCAGCAGCTTGGATCAGGGGGCACGTGGCTACACCTTC. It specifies CASSLDQGARGYTF.

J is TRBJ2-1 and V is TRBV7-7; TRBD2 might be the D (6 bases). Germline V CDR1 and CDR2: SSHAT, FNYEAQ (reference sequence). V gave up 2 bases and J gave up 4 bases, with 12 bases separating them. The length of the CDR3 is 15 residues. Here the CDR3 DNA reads TGTGCCAGCAGCTTAAGGGAGGTACCTTACAATGAGCAGTTCTTC. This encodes CASSLREVPYNEQFF.

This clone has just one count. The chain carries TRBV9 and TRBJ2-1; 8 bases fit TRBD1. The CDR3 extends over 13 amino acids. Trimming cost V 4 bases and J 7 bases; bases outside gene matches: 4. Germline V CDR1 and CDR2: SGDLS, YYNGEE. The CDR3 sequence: CASSYTGGNEQFF. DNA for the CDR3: TGTGCCAGCAGCTACACAGGGGGGAATGAGCAGTTCTTC.

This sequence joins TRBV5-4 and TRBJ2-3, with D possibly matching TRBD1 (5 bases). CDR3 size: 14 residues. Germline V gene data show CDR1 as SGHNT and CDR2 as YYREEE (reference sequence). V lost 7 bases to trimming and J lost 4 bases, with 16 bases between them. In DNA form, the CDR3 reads TGTGCCAGCTTCAGGGCGCTGAGCTCAGATACGCAGTATTTT. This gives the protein CASFRALSSDTQYF.

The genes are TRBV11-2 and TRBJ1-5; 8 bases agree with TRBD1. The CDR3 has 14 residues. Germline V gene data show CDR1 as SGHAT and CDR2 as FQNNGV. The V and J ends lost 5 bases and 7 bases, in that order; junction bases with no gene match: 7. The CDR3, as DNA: TGTGCCAGCAGCCCAGGACAGGGCGGACAGCCCCAGCATTTT. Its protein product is CASSPGQGGQPQHF.

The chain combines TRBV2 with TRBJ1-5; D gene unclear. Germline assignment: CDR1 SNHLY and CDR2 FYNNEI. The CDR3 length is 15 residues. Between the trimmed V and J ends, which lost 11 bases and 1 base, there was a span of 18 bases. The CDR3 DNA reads TGTGCCCTCTCCTCCAGCCGATTCAGCAATCAGCCCCAGCATTTT. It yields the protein CALSSSRFSNQPQHF.

CDR3 sequence reads: CASTYGQGEGGYTF. CDR3 coding DNA: TGCGCCAGCACCTACGGACAGGGGGAAGGTGGCTACACCTTC. V and J are TRBV5-1 and TRBJ1-2, with 10 bases aligning to TRBD1. After removal of 6 bases from V and 7 bases from J, the junction contained 9 bases not matched to a gene. Germline V CDR1 and CDR2: SGHRS, YFSETQ. This CDR3 comprises 14 residues.

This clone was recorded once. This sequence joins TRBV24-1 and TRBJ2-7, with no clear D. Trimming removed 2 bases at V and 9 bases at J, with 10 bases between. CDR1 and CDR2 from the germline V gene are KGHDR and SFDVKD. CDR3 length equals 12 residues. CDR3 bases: TGTGCCACCAGTGATTGGGGTCCTGTGCAGTACTTC. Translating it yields CATSDWGPVQYF.

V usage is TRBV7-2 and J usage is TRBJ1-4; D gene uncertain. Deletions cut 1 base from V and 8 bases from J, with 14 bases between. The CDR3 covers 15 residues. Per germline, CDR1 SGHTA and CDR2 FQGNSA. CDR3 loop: CASSLVLAGGEKLFF. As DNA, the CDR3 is TGTGCCAGCAGCTTAGTGTTGGCAGGTGGCGAAAAACTGTTTTTT.

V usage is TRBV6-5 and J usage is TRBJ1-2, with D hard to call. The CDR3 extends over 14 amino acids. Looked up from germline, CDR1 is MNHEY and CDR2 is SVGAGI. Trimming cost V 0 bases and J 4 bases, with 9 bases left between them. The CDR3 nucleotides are TGTGCCAGCAGTTACTCCGGGAACATCTATGGCTACACCTTC. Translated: CASSYSGNIYGYTF.

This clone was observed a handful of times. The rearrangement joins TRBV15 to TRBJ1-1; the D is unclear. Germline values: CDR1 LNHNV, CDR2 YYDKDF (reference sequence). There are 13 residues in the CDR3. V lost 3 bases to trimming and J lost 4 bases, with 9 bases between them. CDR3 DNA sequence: TGTGCCACCAGCAGGGTGGTAGGCACTGAAGCTTTCTTT. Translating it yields CATSRVVGTEAFF.

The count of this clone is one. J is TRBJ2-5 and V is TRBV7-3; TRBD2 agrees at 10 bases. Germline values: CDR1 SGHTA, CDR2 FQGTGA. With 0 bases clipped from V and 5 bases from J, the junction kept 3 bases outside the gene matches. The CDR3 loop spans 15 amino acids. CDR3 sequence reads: CASSLTSGRWETQYF. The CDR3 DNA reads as TGTGCCAGCAGCTTAACTAGCGGGAGGTGGGAGACCCAGTACTTC.

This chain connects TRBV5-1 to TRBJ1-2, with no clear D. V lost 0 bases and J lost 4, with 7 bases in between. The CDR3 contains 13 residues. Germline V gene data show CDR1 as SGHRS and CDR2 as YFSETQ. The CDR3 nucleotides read TGCGCCAGCAGCTTGGAACCCCGCTATGGCTACACCTTC. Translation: CASSLEPRYGYTF.

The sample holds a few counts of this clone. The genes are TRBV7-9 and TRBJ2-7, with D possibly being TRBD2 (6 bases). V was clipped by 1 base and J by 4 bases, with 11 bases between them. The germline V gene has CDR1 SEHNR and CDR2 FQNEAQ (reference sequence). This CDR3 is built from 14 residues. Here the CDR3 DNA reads TGTGCCAGCAGCTTAGGGTGGGGGAGGTACGAGCAGTACTTC. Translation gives CASSLGWGRYEQYF.

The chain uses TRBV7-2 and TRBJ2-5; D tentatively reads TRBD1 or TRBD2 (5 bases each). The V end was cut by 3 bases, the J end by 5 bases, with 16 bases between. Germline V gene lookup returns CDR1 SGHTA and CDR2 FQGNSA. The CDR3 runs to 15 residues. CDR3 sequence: CASSLVGTTLETQYF. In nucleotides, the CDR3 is TGTGCCAGCAGCTTGGTGGGGACCACCCTGGAGACCCAGTACTTC.

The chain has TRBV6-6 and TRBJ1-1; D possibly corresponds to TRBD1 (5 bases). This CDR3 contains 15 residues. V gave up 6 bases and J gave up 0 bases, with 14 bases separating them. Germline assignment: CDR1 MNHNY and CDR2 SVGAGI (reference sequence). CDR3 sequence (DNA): TGTGCCAGCAGGGGGGGTCCCCTTATGAACACTGAAGCTTTCTTT. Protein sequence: CASRGGPLMNTEAFF.

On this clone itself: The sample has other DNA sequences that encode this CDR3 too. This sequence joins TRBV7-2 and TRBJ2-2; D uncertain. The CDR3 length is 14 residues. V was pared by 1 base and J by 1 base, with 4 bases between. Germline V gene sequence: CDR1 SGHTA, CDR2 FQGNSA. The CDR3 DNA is TGTGCCAGCAGCTTAGTCCGGAACACCGGGGAGCTGTTTTTT. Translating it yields CASSLVRNTGELFF.

CDR3 DNA: TGTGCCAGCAGTCACGGACTAGCGGGAGGGCCTGGAGATACGCAGTATTTT. Residues: CASSHGLAGGPGDTQYF. The genes are TRBV28 and TRBJ2-3, with 15 bases that match TRBD2. The V gene end was trimmed by 5 bases and the J gene end by 5 bases; junction bases not matched to a gene: 8. The CDR3 sequence is 17 residues long. From germline, CDR1 is MDHEN and CDR2 SYDVKM.